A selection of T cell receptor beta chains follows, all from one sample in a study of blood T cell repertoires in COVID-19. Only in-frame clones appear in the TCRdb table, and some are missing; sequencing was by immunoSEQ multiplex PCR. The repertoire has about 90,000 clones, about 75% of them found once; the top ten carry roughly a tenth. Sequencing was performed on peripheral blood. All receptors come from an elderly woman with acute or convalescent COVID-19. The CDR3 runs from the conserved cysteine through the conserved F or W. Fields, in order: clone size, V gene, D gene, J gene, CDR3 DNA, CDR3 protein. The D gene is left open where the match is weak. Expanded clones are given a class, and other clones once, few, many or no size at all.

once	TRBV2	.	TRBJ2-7	TGTGCCAGCAGGGAGCGGGTCCAGTCCTACGAGCAGTACTTC	CASRERVQSYEQYF
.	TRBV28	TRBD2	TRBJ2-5	TGTGCCAGCAGTCCCCCGGTGAGCGGGGGTCCGGGGACCCAGTACTTC	CASSPPVSGGPGTQYF
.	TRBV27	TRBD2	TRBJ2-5	TGTGCCAGCAGTTCCGGGGGGTTCTTAGAGACCCAGTACTTC	CASSSGGFLETQYF
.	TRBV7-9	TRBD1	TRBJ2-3	TGTGCCAGCACCCAGGGGGCAGCTGATACGCAGTATTTT	CASTQGAADTQYF
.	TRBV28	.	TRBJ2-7	TGTGCCAGCAGTTTTTTCGGAGCCTACGAGCAGTACTTC	CASSFFGAYEQYF
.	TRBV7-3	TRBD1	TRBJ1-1	TGTGCCAGCAGCCCGGGACAGGGTCGGACTGAAGCTTTCTTT	CASSPGQGRTEAFF
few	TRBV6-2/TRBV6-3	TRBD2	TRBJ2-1	TGTGCCAGCAGTCCCTCTGCGGGGGCCTACAATGAGCAGTTCTTC	CASSPSAGAYNEQFF
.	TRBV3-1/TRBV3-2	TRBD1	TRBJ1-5	TGTGCCAGCAGAACTAGGGTGCCTAAAAGTAGGGGGCAAGGAGGGGAAAAGCCCCAGCATTTT	CASRTRVPKSRGQGGEKPQHF
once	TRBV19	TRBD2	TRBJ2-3	TGTGCCAGTAGTCGGTCTCTAGCGGGAGGCCCGAGCACAGATACGCAGTATTTT	CASSRSLAGGPSTDTQYF
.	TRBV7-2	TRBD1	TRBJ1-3	TGTGCCAGCAGCTACGGACAGGGGGCGTCTGGAAACACCATATATTTT	CASSYGQGASGNTIYF
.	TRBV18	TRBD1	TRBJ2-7	TGTGCCAGCTCACCTGACAGGGTCGGCGAGCAGTACTTC	CASSPDRVGEQYF
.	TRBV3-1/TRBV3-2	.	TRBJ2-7	TGTGCCAGCAATGACCAGGGCCACGAGCAGTACTTC	CASNDQGHEQYF
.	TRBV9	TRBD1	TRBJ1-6	TGTGCCAGCAGCGTAGGGACAGGGCCCGGGGGCTCCTATAATTCACCCCTCCACTTT	CASSVGTGPGGSYNSPLHF
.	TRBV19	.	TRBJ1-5	TGTGCCACTGGGGAGGGGCTCAATCAGCCCCAGCATTTT	CATGEGLNQPQHF
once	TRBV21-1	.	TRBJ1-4	TGTGCCAGCTGCGGACGGGATGCAACTAATGAAAAACTGTTTTTT	CASCGRDATNEKLFF
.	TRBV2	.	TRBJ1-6	TGTGCCAGCTCCCCCGGACAGAATTCACCCCTCCACTTT	CASSPGQNSPLHF
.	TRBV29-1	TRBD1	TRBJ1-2	TGCAGCGTTGGACAGGGCTTCTCCTATGGCTACACCTTC	CSVGQGFSYGYTF
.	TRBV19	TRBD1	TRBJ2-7	TGTGCCAGTAGACCCGACCGGGACAGTTCCCACGAGCAGTACTTC	CASRPDRDSSHEQYF
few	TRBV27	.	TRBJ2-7	TGTGCCAGCAGTAAGGAGGGATACGAGCAGTACTTC	CASSKEGYEQYF
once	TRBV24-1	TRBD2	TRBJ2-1	TGTGCCACCACCCCCCGCGAGGCGGGGGGTTTCGTTTACAATGAGCAGTTCTTC	CATTPREAGGFVYNEQFF
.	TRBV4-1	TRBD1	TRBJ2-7	TGCGCCAGCAGCCAAGCCGGGACAGCAAGCTCCTACGAGCAGTACTTC	CASSQAGTASSYEQYF
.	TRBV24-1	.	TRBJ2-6	TGTGCCACCAGCTCTAATGGAGGGTCTGGGGCCAACGTCCTGACTTTC	CATSSNGGSGANVLTF
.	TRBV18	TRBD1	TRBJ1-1	TGTGCCAGCTCTCAAAACAGGGGAGTGGTGAACACTGAAGCTTTCTTT	CASSQNRGVVNTEAFF
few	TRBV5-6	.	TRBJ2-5	TGTGCCAGCAGCTTGCACAGGGTCGAGGAGACCCAGTACTTC	CASSLHRVEETQYF
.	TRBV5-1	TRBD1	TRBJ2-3	TGCGCCAGCACCTCGGGACAGCGACGGGATACGCAGTATTTT	CASTSGQRRDTQYF
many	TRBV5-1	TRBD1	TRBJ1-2	TGCGCCAGCAGCATAGATAAGGGGGCTGAGGGCTACACCTTC	CASSIDKGAEGYTF
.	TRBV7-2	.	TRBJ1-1	TGTGCCACCCTTCTGCGGGCGAACACTGAAGCTTTCTTT	CATLLRANTEAFF
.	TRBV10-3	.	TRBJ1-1	TGTGCCATCAGTGCCGGGGGGGGGACAAGAAACACTGAAGCTTTCTTT	CAISAGGGTRNTEAFF
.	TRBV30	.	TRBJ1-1	TGTGCCTGGAGTTTAGAAGACACTGAAGCTTTCTTT	CAWSLEDTEAFF
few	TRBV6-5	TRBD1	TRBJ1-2	TGTGCCAGCAGAGATACAGGGGATTATGGCTACACCTTC	CASRDTGDYGYTF
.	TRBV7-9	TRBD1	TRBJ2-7	TGTGCCAGCAGCTTCGACAGGGGTTACGAGCAGTACTTC	CASSFDRGYEQYF
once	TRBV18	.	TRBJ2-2	TGTGCCAGCTCACCGGGCGGGGTGAACACCGGGGAGCTGTTTTTT	CASSPGGVNTGELFF
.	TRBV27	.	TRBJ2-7	TGTGCCAGCAGTTTTTCGCCCGCACGGAGAACCTACGAGCAGTACTTC	CASSFSPARRTYEQYF
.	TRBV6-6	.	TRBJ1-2	TGTGCCAGCAGTCCGGGCTGGGGCCAGAACTATGGCTACACCTTC	CASSPGWGQNYGYTF
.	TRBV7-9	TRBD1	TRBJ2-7	TGTGCCAGCAGCTTAGAATCGGACAGGGGGATTTACGAGCAGTACTTC	CASSLESDRGIYEQYF
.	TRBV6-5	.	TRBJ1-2	TGTGCCAGCAGTCTAAACTATGGCTACACCTTC	CASSLNYGYTF
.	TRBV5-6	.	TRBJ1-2	TGTGCCAGCCGTTCAGGGGTAAATGGCTACACCTTC	CASRSGVNGYTF
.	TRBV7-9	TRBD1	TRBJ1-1	TGTGCCAGCAGCGCGACAGGGGATGGTAGGGCTTTCTTT	CASSATGDGRAFF
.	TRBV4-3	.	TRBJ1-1	TGCGCCAGCAGCCAAGATAGGGGAACTGAAGCTTTCTTT	CASSQDRGTEAFF
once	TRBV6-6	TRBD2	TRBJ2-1	TGTGCCAGCAGAAACGCGGGTAGCGGGGCCAATGAGCAGTTCTTC	CASRNAGSGANEQFF
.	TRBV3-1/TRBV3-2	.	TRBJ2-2	TGTGCCAGCAGCCCCAGGTTCGCCGGGGAGCTGTTTTTT	CASSPRFAGELFF
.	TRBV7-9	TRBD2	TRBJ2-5	TGTGCCAGCAGCCCCAGACTAGCGGGAGGGCAAGAGACCCAGTACTTC	CASSPRLAGGQETQYF
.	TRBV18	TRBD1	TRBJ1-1	TGTGCCAGCTCACCTACCTTAGGACAGGGAGGCACTGAAGCTTTCTTT	CASSPTLGQGGTEAFF
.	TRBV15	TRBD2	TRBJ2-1	TGTGCCACCAGCAGAGATGCCCTAGCGGGAGTATACAATGAGCAGTTCTTC	CATSRDALAGVYNEQFF
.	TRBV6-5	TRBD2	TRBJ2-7	TGTGCCAGCAGCCTCCGACTAGCGGGGCCCCACGAGCAGTACTTC	CASSLRLAGPHEQYF
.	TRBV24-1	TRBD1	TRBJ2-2	TGTGCCACGGCGCCGGGACAGGGAATGTCGGGGGAGCTGTTTTTT	CATAPGQGMSGELFF
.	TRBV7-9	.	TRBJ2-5	TGTGCCAGCAGCCCTAGCGAACAAGAGACCCAGTACTTC	CASSPSEQETQYF
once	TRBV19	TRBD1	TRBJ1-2	TGTGCCTCGGGACAGGGGAATTTATATGGCTACACCTTC	CASGQGNLYGYTF
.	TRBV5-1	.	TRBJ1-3	TGCGCCAGCAGCCCTCAGGGCCCCGGCACTGGAAACACCATATATTTT	CASSPQGPGTGNTIYF
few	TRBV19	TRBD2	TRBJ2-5	TGTGCCAGTAGTGGGACGGGACTAGCCGGGGAGACCCAGTACTTC	CASSGTGLAGETQYF
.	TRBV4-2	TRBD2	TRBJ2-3	TGTGCCAGCAGCCTCTGGACTAGCGGTAGCACAGATACGCAGTATTTT	CASSLWTSGSTDTQYF
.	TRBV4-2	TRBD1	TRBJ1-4	TGTGCCAGCAGCCAAGATTCTTCGGGACAGGGTGTAGGAAAACTGTTTTTT	CASSQDSSGQGVGKLFF
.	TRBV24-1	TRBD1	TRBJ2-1	TGTGCCACCAGTGTTTACGGGACAGGGGGCGGGGAGCAGTTCTTC	CATSVYGTGGGEQFF